The entry below describes one T cell receptor beta chain. In the original workflow: Estimation of nucleated cell counts relied on the amplification of reference gene primers. Measured with immunoSEQ multiplex PCR; TCRdb has only the in-frame clones, and not every one. V, J and clone size are taken as reported in that table, and D and trimming were inferred from the DNA itself. The sample consists of tens of thousands of clones, about 86% of them appearing once. The data were obtained in a study of blood T cell repertoires in COVID-19. Germline V gene lookup returns CDR1 LGHNA and CDR2 YSLEER. CDR3 length: 14 amino acids. With V trimmed by 4 bases and J by 11 bases, 9 bases remained unmatched.

This sequence joins TRBV4-3 and TRBJ1-1; TRBD1 matches 11 bases. This receptor was obtained from a human donor in a cohort sampled during active COVID-19. The sequenced sample consisted of peripheral blood. CDR3 region: CASSLKGGQGDAFF. CDR3 sequence (DNA): TGCGCCAGCAGCCTTAAAGGGGGACAGGGGGATGCTTTCTTT.